The source of this TCR beta chain is a study of shared clonotypes between healthy human individuals. Study-wide context: Researchers assigned three CD4 naive, three CD4 memory, two CD8 naive and one CD8 memory plate to each donor.

Running of the assay took place at deep level. This table comes from immunoSEQ multiplex PCR, and its TCRdb copy is limited to in-frame clones, with some not included. The data contain about 1 million clones, under 80% of them singletons. Trimming pared 5 bases from V and 6 bases from J, leaving 11 bases between. The CDR3 sequence is 12 residues long. Germline lookup yields CDR1 LNHDA and CDR2 SQIVND (reference sequence). Points on this clone: Its antigen remains unidentified.

Findings of the study overall: Researchers sampled blood only, noting tissue repertoires likely differ.

Sequencing used memory CD4+ T cells sorted from blood. Subset reported: CD45RA-negative fraction. The sequence derives from a man in his late teens or twenties in good health. The genes are TRBV19 and TRBJ2-7; TRBD1 might be the D (5 bases). The CDR3 loop is CASSPDSREQYF. As DNA, the CDR3 is TGTGCCAGTAGTCCCGACAGCCGCGAGCAGTACTTC.